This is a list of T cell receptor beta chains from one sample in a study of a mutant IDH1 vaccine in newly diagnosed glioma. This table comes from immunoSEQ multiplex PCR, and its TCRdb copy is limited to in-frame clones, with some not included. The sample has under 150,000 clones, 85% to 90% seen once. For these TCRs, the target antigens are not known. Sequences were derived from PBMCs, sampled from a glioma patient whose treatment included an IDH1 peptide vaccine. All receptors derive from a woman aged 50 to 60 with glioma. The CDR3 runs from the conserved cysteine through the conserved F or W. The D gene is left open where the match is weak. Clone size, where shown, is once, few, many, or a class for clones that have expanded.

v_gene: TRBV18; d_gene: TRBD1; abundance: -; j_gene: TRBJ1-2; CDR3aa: CASSSGQVGDGYTF; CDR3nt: TGTGCCAGCTCATCCGGACAGGTCGGGGATGGCTACACCTTC
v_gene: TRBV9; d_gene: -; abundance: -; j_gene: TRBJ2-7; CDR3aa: CASSVDGTPGDEQYF; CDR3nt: TGTGCCAGCAGCGTAGACGGGACACCCGGGGACGAGCAGTACTTC
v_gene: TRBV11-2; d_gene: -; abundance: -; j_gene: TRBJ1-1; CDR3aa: CASSPVRGNTEAFF; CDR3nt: TGTGCCAGCAGCCCCGTCAGGGGGAACACTGAAGCTTTCTTT
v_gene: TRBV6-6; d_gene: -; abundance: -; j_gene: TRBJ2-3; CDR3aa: CASSSGPHHTQYF; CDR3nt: TGTGCCAGCAGCTCGGGACCGCATCATACGCAGTATTTT
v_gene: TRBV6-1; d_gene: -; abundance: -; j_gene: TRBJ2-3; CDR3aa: CASSPGADTQYF; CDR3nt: TGTGCCAGCAGTCCGGGGGCAGATACGCAGTATTTT
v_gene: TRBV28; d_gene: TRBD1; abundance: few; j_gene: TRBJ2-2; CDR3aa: CAMAGGTGELFF; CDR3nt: TGTGCTATGGCAGGGGGCACCGGGGAGCTGTTTTTT
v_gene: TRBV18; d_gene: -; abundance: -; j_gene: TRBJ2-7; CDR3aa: CASSPGGYEQYF; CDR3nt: TGTGCCAGCTCACCTGGCGGATACGAGCAGTACTTC
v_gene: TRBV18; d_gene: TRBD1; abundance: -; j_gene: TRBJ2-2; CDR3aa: CASSSGQLNTGELFF; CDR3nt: TGTGCCAGCTCATCGGGACAGTTGAACACCGGGGAGCTGTTTTTT
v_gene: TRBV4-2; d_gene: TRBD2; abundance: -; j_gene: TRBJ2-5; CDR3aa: CASSQAASGTQETQYF; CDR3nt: TGTGCCAGCAGCCAAGCTGCTAGCGGGACCCAAGAGACCCAGTACTTC
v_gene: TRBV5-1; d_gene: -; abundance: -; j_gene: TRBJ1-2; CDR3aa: CASSSLLGGPYGYTF; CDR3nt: TGCGCCAGCAGCTCCCTTCTCGGGGGTCCGTATGGCTACACCTTC
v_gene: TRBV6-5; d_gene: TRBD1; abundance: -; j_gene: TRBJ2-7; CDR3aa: CASSLGQASYEQYF; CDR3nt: TGTGCCAGCAGTTTAGGACAGGCCTCCTACGAGCAGTACTTC
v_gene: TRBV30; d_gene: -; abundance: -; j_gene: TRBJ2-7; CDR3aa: CAWSVPDRASYEQYF; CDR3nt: TGTGCCTGGAGTGTACCGGACCGTGCCTCCTACGAGCAGTACTTC
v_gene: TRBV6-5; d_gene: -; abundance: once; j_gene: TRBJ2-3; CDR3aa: CASSPTGLGTDTQYF; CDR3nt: TGTGCCAGCAGTCCAACAGGGCTTGGCACAGATACGCAGTATTTT
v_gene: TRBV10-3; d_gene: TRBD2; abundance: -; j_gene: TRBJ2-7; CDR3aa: CAISGREGYEQYF; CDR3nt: TGTGCCATCAGCGGGCGGGAGGGCTACGAGCAGTACTTC
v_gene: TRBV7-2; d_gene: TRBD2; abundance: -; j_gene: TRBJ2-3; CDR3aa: CASSVTGLASTDTQYF; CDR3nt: TGTGCCAGCAGCGTAACAGGACTAGCGAGCACAGATACGCAGTATTTT
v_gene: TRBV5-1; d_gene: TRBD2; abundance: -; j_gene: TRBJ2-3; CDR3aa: CASSLELAGVGTDTQYF; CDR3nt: TGCGCCAGCAGCTTGGAACTAGCGGGAGTAGGGACAGATACGCAGTATTTT
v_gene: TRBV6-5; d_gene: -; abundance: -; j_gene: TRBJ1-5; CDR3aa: CASSYSVANQPQHF; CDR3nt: TGTGCCAGCAGTTACTCGGTGGCGAATCAGCCCCAGCATTTT
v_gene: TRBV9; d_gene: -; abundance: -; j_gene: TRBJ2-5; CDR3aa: CASSVVPVGTQYF; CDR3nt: TGTGCCAGCAGCGTAGTGCCGGTTGGGACCCAGTACTTC
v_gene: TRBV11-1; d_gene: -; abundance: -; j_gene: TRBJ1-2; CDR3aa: CASSPIQPSNYGYTF; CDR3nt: TGTGCCAGCAGCCCAATCCAACCGTCTAACTATGGCTACACCTTC
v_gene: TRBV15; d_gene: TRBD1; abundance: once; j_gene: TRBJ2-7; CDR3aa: CATSRTKGQGYSYEQYF; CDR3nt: TGTGCCACCAGCAGAACCAAAGGACAGGGGTATTCCTACGAGCAGTACTTC
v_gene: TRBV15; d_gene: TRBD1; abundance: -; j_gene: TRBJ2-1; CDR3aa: CATSSPGQGVNEQFF; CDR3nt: TGTGCCACCAGCAGTCCGGGACAGGGTGTCAATGAGCAGTTCTTC
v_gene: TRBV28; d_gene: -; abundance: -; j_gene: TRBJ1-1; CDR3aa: CASSLMAEAFF; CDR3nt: TGTGCCAGCAGTTTGATGGCTGAAGCTTTCTTT
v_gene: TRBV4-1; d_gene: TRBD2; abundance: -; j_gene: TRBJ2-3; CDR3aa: CASSPTPGGIADTQYF; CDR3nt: TGCGCCAGCAGCCCCACTCCCGGGGGGATCGCAGATACGCAGTATTTT
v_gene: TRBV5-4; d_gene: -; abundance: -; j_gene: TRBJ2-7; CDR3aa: CASSLDRAYEQYF; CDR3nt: TGTGCCAGCAGCTTGGACAGGGCCTACGAGCAGTACTTC
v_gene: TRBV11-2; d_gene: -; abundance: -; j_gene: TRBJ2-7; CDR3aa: CASSPVRGTKSYEQYF; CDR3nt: TGTGCCAGCAGCCCAGTGCGGGGGACAAAGTCCTACGAGCAGTACTTC
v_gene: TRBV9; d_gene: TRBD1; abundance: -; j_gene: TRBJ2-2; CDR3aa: CASSAQRQGRDTGELFF; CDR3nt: TGTGCCAGCAGCGCCCAGAGACAGGGGCGGGACACCGGGGAGCTGTTTTTT
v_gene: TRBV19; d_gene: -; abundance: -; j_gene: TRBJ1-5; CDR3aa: CASSSDPGGQPQHF; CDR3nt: TGTGCCAGTAGCTCGGATCCGGGAGGTCAGCCCCAGCATTTT
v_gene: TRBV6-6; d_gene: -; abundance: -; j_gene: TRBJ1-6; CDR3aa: CASIKRGDSYNSPLHF; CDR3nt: TGTGCCAGCATCAAACGGGGGGACTCCTATAATTCACCCCTCCACTTT
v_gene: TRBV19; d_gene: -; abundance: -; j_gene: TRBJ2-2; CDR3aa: CASSIDPRGTGELFF; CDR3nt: TGTGCCAGTAGTATAGACCCGAGGGGCACCGGGGAGCTGTTTTTT
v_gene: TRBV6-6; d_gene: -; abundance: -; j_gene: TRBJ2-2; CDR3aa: CASSRHAGTLTGELFF; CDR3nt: TGTGCCAGCAGTCGGCACGCGGGGACACTCACCGGGGAGCTGTTTTTT
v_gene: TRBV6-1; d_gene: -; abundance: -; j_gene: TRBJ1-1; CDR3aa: CASSEYGQPNTEAFF; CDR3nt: TGTGCCAGCAGTGAGTACGGACAGCCTAACACTGAAGCTTTCTTT
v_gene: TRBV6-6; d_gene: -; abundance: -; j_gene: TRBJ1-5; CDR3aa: CASSHTVSLGQPQHF; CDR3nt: TGTGCCAGCAGCCATACTGTCTCTCTCGGACAGCCCCAGCATTTT
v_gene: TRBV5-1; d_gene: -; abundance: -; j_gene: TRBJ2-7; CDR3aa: CASSLSGTGFSYEQYF; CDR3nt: TGCGCCAGCAGCTTGTCCGGGACGGGGTTCTCCTACGAGCAGTACTTC
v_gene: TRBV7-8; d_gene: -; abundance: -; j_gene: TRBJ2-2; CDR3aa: CASSPGVANTGELFF; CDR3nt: TGTGCCAGCAGCCCAGGGGTGGCCAACACCGGGGAGCTGTTTTTT
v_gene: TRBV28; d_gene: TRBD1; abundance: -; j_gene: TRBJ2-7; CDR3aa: CASSTGDYEQYF; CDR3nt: TGTGCCAGCAGTACAGGGGACTACGAGCAGTACTTC
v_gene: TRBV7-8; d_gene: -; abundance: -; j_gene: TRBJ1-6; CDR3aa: CASSLRGYNSPLHF; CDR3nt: TGTGCCAGCAGCTTAAGGGGGTACAATTCACCCCTCCACTTT
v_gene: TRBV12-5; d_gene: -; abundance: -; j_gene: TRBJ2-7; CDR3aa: CASGLGIGVSYEQYF; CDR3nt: TGTGCTAGTGGTTTGGGCATTGGGGTATCCTACGAGCAGTACTTC
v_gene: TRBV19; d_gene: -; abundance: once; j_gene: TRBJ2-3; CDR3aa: CASSYQSGGTDTQYF; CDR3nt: TGTGCCAGTAGCTACCAGAGCGGAGGCACAGATACGCAGTATTTT
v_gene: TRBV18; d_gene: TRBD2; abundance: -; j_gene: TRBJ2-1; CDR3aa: CASSYPGTSDYNEQFF; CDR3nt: TGTGCCAGCTCATACCCCGGGACTAGCGATTACAATGAGCAGTTCTTC
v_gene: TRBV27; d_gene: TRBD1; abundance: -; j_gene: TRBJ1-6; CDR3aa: CASSPRTGSLNSPLHF; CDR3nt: TGTGCCAGCAGTCCACGGACAGGGTCTCTAAATTCACCCCTCCACTTT
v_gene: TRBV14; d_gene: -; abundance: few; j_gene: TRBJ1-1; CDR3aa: CASSRDRNTEAFF; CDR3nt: TGTGCCAGCAGCCGCGACAGGAACACTGAAGCTTTCTTT
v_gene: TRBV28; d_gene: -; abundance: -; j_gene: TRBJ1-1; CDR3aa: CATIRGGGVMNTEAFF; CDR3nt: TGTGCCACTATTAGAGGGGGGGGCGTCATGAACACTGAAGCTTTCTTT
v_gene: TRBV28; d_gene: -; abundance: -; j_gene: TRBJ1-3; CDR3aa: CASILAPWDTIYF; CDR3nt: TGTGCCAGCATCCTCGCGCCCTGGGACACCATATATTTT
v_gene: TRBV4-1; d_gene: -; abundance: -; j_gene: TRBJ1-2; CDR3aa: CASSPGDMNYGYTF; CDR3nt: TGCGCCAGCAGCCCCGGGGACATGAACTATGGCTACACCTTC
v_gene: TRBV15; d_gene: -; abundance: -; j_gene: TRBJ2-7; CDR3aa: CATSRGYEQYF; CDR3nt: TGTGCCACCAGCAGGGGCTACGAGCAGTACTTC
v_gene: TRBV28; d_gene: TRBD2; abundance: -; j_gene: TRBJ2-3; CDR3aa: CASSSKPIAGGGSDTQYF; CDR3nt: TGTGCCAGCAGTTCCAAACCAATAGCGGGAGGGGGGTCAGATACGCAGTATTTT
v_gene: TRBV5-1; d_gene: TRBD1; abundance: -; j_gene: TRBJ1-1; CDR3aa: CASSPDRGQVGAFF; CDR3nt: TGCGCCAGCAGCCCGGACAGGGGCCAGGTCGGGGCTTTCTTT
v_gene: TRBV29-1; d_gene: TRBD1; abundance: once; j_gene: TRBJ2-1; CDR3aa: CSAGTGDNEQFF; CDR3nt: TGCAGCGCCGGGACAGGCGATAACGAGCAGTTCTTC
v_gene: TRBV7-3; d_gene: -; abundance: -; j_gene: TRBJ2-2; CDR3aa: CASSYDGNTGELFF; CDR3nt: TGTGCCAGCAGCTACGACGGGAACACCGGGGAGCTGTTTTTT
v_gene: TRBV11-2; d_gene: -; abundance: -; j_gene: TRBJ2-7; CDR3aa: CASSLGRVSYEQYF; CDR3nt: TGTGCCAGCAGCTTAGGGCGGGTTAGCTACGAGCAGTACTTC
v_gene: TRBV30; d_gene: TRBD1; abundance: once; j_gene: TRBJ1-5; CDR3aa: CAWIGGGQERHQPQHF; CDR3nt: TGTGCCTGGATTGGGGGGGGACAGGAACGCCATCAGCCCCAGCATTTT
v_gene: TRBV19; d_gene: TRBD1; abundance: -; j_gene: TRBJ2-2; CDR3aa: CASSIGQGWNTGELFF; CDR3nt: TGTGCCAGTAGTATAGGACAGGGGTGGAACACCGGGGAGCTGTTTTTT
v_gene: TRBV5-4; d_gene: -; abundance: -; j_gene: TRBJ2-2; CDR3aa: CASSLDIANTGELFF; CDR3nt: TGTGCCAGCAGCTTGGATATCGCGAACACCGGGGAGCTGTTTTTT
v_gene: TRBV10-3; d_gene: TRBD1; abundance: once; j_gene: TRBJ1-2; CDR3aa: CAISESTGANYGYTF; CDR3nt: TGTGCCATCAGTGAGTCGACAGGGGCTAACTATGGCTACACCTTC
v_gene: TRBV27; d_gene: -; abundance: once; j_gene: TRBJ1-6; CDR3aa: CASRPPLHF; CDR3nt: TGTGCCAGCCGCCCACCCCTCCACTTT
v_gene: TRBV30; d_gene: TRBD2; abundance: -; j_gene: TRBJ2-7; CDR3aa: CAWSVLSGSYEQYF; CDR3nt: TGTGCCTGGAGTGTACTTAGCGGGAGTTACGAGCAGTACTTC
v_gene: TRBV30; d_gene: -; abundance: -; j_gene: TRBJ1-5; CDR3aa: CAWNRASQPQHF; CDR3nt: TGTGCCTGGAACAGGGCAAGTCAGCCCCAGCATTTT
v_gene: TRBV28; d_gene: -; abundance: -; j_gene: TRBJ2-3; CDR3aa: CASSLAGGTDTQYF; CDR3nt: TGTGCCAGCAGTTTAGCTGGGGGCACAGATACGCAGTATTTT
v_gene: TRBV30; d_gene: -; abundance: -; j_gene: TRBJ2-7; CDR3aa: CAWKPGWSYEQYF; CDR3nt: TGTGCCTGGAAACCCGGCTGGTCCTACGAGCAGTACTTC